This TCR beta chain was captured by sequencing in a study of human T cells and chemical hapten exposure. The wider study: Patch testing placed 0.01% DPC on the upper back, with readings at 6 days. Study findings and constraints: Expanded TCRs made up significantly more big CDR3 similarity clusters than controls did.

In germline, CDR1 is SGHVS, CDR2 FNYEAQ. Trimming took off 0 bases at V and 6 bases at J, with 10 bases between the two ends. This CDR3 region has 14 residues. The time point: patch test 1, 2 weeks after DPC sensitization. Sample treatment: therapeutic diphenylcyclopropenone sensitization with weekly scalp DPC. In TCRdb, the RACE reads were re-called with MiXCR into one record per CDR3 protein. This table has approximately 57,000 distinct CDR3 sequences, 9.3% appearing once. The table lists this clonotype with a few counts. As yet, its antigen is unknown. The chain employs TRBV7-6 and TRBJ2-3, with D maybe TRBD1 (6 bases). The sequences come from whole blood, collected in connection with sensitization to the hapten diphenylcyclopropenone (DPC). The receptor comes from a woman aged 40 to 55 with alopecia areata. Some clones in this sample may be carry-over from other donors' samples. The CDR3 DNA sequence: TGTGCCAGCAGCTTAGCAGGGGGTGCCGATACGCAGTATTTT. Its protein product is CASSLAGGADTQYF.